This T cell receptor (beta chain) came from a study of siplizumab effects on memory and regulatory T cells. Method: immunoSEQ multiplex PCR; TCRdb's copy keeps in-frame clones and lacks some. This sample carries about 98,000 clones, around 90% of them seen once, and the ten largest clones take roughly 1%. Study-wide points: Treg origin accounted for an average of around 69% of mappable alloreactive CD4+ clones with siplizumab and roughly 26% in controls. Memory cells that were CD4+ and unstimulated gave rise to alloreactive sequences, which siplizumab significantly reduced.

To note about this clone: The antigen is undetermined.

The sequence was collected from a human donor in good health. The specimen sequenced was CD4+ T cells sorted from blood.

CDR3 in DNA: TGCGCCAGCAGCTTGGAGGCAGGGGTTGGCTACACCTTC. It specifies CASSLEAGVGYTF. This sequence joins TRBV5-1 and TRBJ1-2, with D perhaps matching TRBD1 (6 bases). The CDR3 spans 13 residues. Germline CDR1 reads SGHRS; CDR2 reads YFSETQ. Between the trimmed V and J ends, which lost 0 bases and 7 bases, there was a span of 10 bases.